Listed here are 14 T cell receptor beta chains from one sample, sequenced in a study of naive and memory T cell subsets. Reverse transcription of blood and skin TCR RNA was primed at alpha and beta constant regions. MiXCR, applied by TCRdb to the UMI-ligation and nested PCR reads, yields one record per CDR3 protein. In the table there are 17,000 or so distinct CDR3 sequences, approximately 9.7% of which are singletons. Treatment here: skin biopsy from PPD injection site in Mantoux-positive individual. Cells were not sorted; total RNA input targeted about 1 to 1000 ng. Specimen: skin, collected from a tuberculin skin test site. The source is an adult in good health.

This clonotype occurred many times. The rearrangement uses TRBV20-1 and TRBJ2-7, with no clear D. The CDR3 is 10 amino acids. The V end lost 7 bases, the J end lost 2 bases, and 6 bases lay between the germline ends. The germline gives CDR1 DFQATT, CDR2 SNEGSKA (reference sequence). The CDR3 spells CSVRTYEQYF. The DNA of the CDR3 is TGCAGTGTCCGAACCTACGAGCAGTACTTC.

This sequence joins TRBV4-2 and TRBJ2-1, with 8 nucleotides matching TRBD2. This CDR3 comprises 16 residues. Losses at the gene ends were 0 bases for V and 1 base for J; bases not matched to a gene: 2. From germline, CDR1 is LGHNA and CDR2 YNFKEQ. The CDR3 is CASSQDRGGSYNEQFF. The DNA for the CDR3 is TGTGCCAGCAGCCAAGATCGGGGGGGGTCCTACAATGAGCAGTTCTTC.

Many counts were recorded for this clonotype. The chain links TRBV2 to TRBJ2-2; TRBD1 matches 8 bases. Germline CDR1 reads SNHLY; CDR2 reads FYNNEI. The CDR3 sequence is 14 residues long. Unmatched junction bases numbered 10, after V lost 10 bases and J lost 6 bases. CDR3 amino acids: CATRTGWLAGELFF. CDR3 DNA sequence: TGTGCCACCAGGACAGGGTGGTTAGCCGGGGAGCTGTTTTTT.

The gene calls are TRBV12-3 or TRBV12-4 and TRBJ2-3; TRBD1 matches 7 bases. Trimming took 5 bases from V and 0 from J; bases not matched to a gene: 2. The CDR3 length is 14 residues. The CDR3 here is CASSRDRSTDTQYF. In DNA form, the CDR3 reads TGTGCCAGCAGTCGGGACAGAAGCACAGATACGCAGTATTTT.

By proportion, this clonotype is medium-sized (0.01 to 0.1%). The J gene is TRBJ2-3, the V gene TRBV11-3; D not resolved. Per germline, CDR1 SGHNT and CDR2 YENEEA. The CDR3 has 14 amino acids. The germline V and J ends were trimmed by 4 bases and 7 bases, with 15 bases remaining between them. The CDR3 DNA reads as TGTGCCAGCAGCTCCGGGCAGGTTGGGCATACGCAGTATTTT. Protein product: CASSSGQVGHTQYF.

This clonotype was detected many times. CDR3 amino acids: CASSEAGGGGQPQHF. Here the CDR3 DNA reads TGTGCCAGCAGTGAAGCGGGGGGGGGAGGTCAGCCCCAGCATTTT. V usage is TRBV6-1 and J usage is TRBJ1-5; a weak D match, TRBD1 (5 bases). Germline lookup yields CDR1 MNHNS and CDR2 SASEGT. The CDR3 runs 15 residues. Trimming took 0 bases from V and 6 from J, leaving 12 bases between them.

This clonotype came up many times. The V and J genes are TRBV20-1 and TRBJ2-1; D ambiguous. Trimming removed 6 bases at V and 8 bases at J, with 20 bases between. The CDR3 length is 14 residues. CDR1 and CDR2 (germline): DFQATT, SNEGSKA (reference sequence). The CDR3 sequence is CSALQAPLGYEQFF. The CDR3 nucleotides read TGCAGTGCCCTACAAGCCCCCCTTGGATATGAGCAGTTCTTC.

CDR3 DNA sequence: TGTGCCAGCAGATCTAGCGGGAGGGGTGTAATCGGGGAGCTGTTTTTT. Its translation is CASRSSGRGVIGELFF. The chain links TRBV27 to TRBJ2-2, with 12 bases that match TRBD2. Germline CDR1 is MNHEY and CDR2 is SMNVEV (reference sequence). The junction had 9 bases not matched to a gene; V was cut back by 6 bases and J by 7 bases. The CDR3 consists of 16 residues.

This clonotype was seen only a few times. The CDR3 DNA sequence: TGTGCCAGCAGTGAATATGGGGGCCCTTCACCCCTCCACTTT. It yields the protein CASSEYGGPSPLHF. The V gene is TRBV25-1, the J gene TRBJ1-6, with D perhaps matching TRBD1 (6 bases). V gave up 0 bases and J gave up 9 bases, with 9 bases separating them. Germline-derived CDR1 and CDR2 are MGHDK and SYGVNS. This CDR3 is built from 14 residues.

This clonotype was detected once. The V call is TRBV28, the J call TRBJ2-1, with no clear D. The CDR3 extends over 16 amino acids. The V gene lost 1 base and the J gene lost 8 bases, with 18 bases spanning the gap. The germline gives CDR1 MDHEN, CDR2 SYDVKM. The DNA of the CDR3 is TGTGCCAGCAGTTTATTCTTGGATTATACCCGGGATGAGCAGTTCTTC. It codes for CASSLFLDYTRDEQFF.

In this sample, this clonotype turned up a few times. The DNA of the CDR3 is TGTGCTAGTGGTTTGGTACAATCCGGGCAGTTCTTC. Amino acids: CASGLVQSGQFF. The V gene is TRBV12-5, the J gene TRBJ2-1; unclear D gene. The V gene's germline CDR1 is LGHNT and CDR2 FRNRAP. This CDR3 is 12 amino acids long. V lost 0 bases to trimming and J lost 12 bases, with 9 bases between them.

This clonotype is judged medium-sized. This rearrangement joins TRBV10-3 to TRBJ1-5; D gene unclear. Trimming took off 4 bases at V and 6 bases at J, with 10 bases between the two ends. Germline CDR1 ENHRY, CDR2 SYGVKD. The CDR3 runs to 13 residues. Written as DNA, the CDR3 is TGTGCCATCAGTGCGGAGGGTGGTCAGCCCCAGCATTTT. It encodes CAISAEGGQPQHF.

This clonotype is judged medium-sized. V and J are TRBV6-5 and TRBJ1-6; D not certain. Germline lookup yields CDR1 MNHEY and CDR2 SVGAGI. The CDR3 contains 15 residues. V shed 2 bases and J shed 0 bases, with 5 bases lying between them. CDR3 residues: CASSYGSSYNSPLHF. The DNA for the CDR3 is TGTGCCAGCAGTTACGGGAGCTCCTATAATTCACCCCTCCACTTT.

This sequence joins TRBV14 and TRBJ2-7; D not resolved. The CDR3 extends over 14 amino acids. Deletions cut 3 bases from V and 2 bases from J, with 11 bases between. Germline CDR1 SGHDN, CDR2 FVKESK. CDR3 nucleotide sequence: TGTGCCAGCAGCCAGCAAGGGATAGCCTACGAGCAGTACTTC. It codes for CASSQQGIAYEQYF.